This entry lists 3 T cell receptor beta chains sequenced from one sample in a study of beta chain features in type 1 diabetes. Investigators reverse transcribed all isolated RNA, so they sequenced expressed TCRB transcripts. TCRdb's copy holds only in-frame clones and misses some; the assay was immunoSEQ multiplex PCR. The data contain 600,000 to 650,000 clones, about 16% of them singletons. Sequences were obtained from naive CD4+ T cells from blood. These receptors were obtained from a man aged 18 to 30 in good health.

The chain uses TRBV7-8 and TRBJ2-3; 7 nucleotides line up with TRBD1. The CDR3 covers 13 residues. Looked up from germline, CDR1 is SGHVS and CDR2 is FQNEAQ. V lost 3 bases and J lost 4; bases outside the gene matches: 1. The CDR3 spells CASSFQGADTQYF. The CDR3 nucleotides are TGTGCCAGCAGCTTCCAGGGGGCAGATACGCAGTATTTT.

The chain recombines TRBV2 with TRBJ2-1; possibly TRBD2 for D (6 bases). The CDR3 runs 14 residues. Trimming stripped 6 bases from V and 5 bases from J, with 14 bases between. The germline V gene encodes CDR1 SNHLY and CDR2 FYNNEI. CDR3 region: CASRGLSNNNEQFF. The CDR3 DNA follows: TGTGCCAGCAGAGGACTAAGCAATAACAATGAGCAGTTCTTC.

The rearrangement joins TRBV11-2 to TRBJ2-7, with 13 bases matching TRBD2. Germline loops: CDR1 SGHAT, CDR2 FQNNGV. The J segment lost 6 bases and the V segment lost 6 bases, leaving 14 bases of the junction unmatched. This CDR3 region has 17 residues. This CDR3 reads CASRTTSGRVRSSEQYF. The CDR3 DNA follows: TGTGCCAGCAGGACCACTAGCGGGAGGGTGAGGAGTTCCGAGCAGTACTTC.